These 28 T cell receptor beta chains share one sample of origin, sequenced in a study of cytomegalovirus exposure and HLA in healthy donors. Researchers ran the PCR with 60 Vbeta and 13 Jbeta primers. TCRdb's table, derived via immunoSEQ multiplex PCR, lists solely in-frame clones and lacks some. The sample holds about 160,000 clones, 79% seen once. The material sequenced was PBMCs. The source is a man between 50 and 59 years old in good health and CMV-seropositive.

The chain uses TRBV7-2 and TRBJ2-5, with D perhaps TRBD1 (6 bases). The J call is in doubt because the DNA end fits TRBJ2-7 better. From germline, CDR1 is SGHTA and CDR2 FQGNSA. This CDR3 spans 14 amino acids. As DNA, the CDR3 is TGTGCCAGCAGCTTATTTCAGGGACAATACGAGCAGTACTTC. Translated, it gives CASSLFQGQYEQYF.

V and J are TRBV7-2 and TRBJ2-7; 16 nucleotides match TRBD2. The trim removed 6 bases at V and 7 bases at J, leaving 6 bases unmatched. The CDR3 loop spans 15 amino acids. Per germline, CDR1 SGHTA and CDR2 FQGNSA. DNA for the CDR3: TGTGCCAGCAGGGGACTAGCGGGAGGGCCAGGGGAGCAGTACTTC. This sequence encodes CASRGLAGGPGEQYF. The complete variable domain, with remaining parts taken from reference TRBV7-2 and TRBJ2-7, reads GAGVSQSPSNKVTEKGKDVELRCDPISGHTALYWYRQSLGQGLEFLIYFQGNSAPDKSGLPSDRFSAERTGGSVSTLTIQRTQQEDSAVYLCASRGLAGGPGEQYFGPGTRLTVT.

The chain joins TRBV18 to TRBJ1-1; possible D gene TRBD1, 6 bases. Germline CDR1 KGHSH, CDR2 LQKENI. The CDR3 covers 12 residues. V lost 10 bases, J lost 7 bases, and 16 bases lay in between. CDR3 coding DNA: TGTGCCACCTCGGGAGGGGGTTATGAAGCTTTCTTT. Amino acids: CATSGGGYEAFF. Filled out from reference TRBV18 and TRBJ1-1, the complete variable domain reads NAGVMQNPRHLVRRRGQEARLRCSPMKGHSHVYWYRQLPEEGLKFMVYLQKENIIDESGMPKERFSAEFPKEGPSILRIQQVVRGDSAAYFCATSGGGYEAFFGQGTRLTVV.

The CDR3: CASSDHGIHQHF. The CDR3 region has the DNA TGTGCCAGCAGCGACCACGGGATTCACCAGCATTTT. J is TRBJ1-5 and V is TRBV5-5; unclear D gene. There are 12 residues in the CDR3. Trimming removed 4 bases at V and 12 bases at J, with 14 bases between. Germline V gene sequence: CDR1 SGHKS, CDR2 YYEKEE (reference sequence).

V usage is TRBV28 and J usage is TRBJ2-3; 10 bases line up with TRBD2. J lost 8 bases, V lost 0 bases, and 2 bases had no gene match. CDR3 size: 14 residues. CDR1 is MDHEN, CDR2 SYDVKM, per germline. The CDR3 DNA sequence: TGTGCCAGCAGTTTATGGACTAGCGGGTCTACGCAGTATTTT. This gives the protein CASSLWTSGSTQYF.

This rearrangement joins TRBV5-6 to TRBJ2-3, with a possible D match to TRBD2 (6 bases). This CDR3 contains 15 residues. The germline CDR1 and CDR2 sequences are SGHDT and YYEEEE. The ends were cut back, 4 bases at V and 4 bases at J, with 16 bases in the middle. CDR3 sequence reads: CASSGGFRSADTQYF. In DNA, the CDR3 is TGTGCCAGCAGCGGGGGGTTTAGGTCGGCAGATACGCAGTATTTT.

V and J are TRBV25-1 and TRBJ1-3; 7 bases match TRBD1. The V and J ends lost 2 bases and 0 bases, in that order; junction bases with no gene match: 7. This CDR3 spans 17 amino acids. CDR1 is MGHDK and CDR2 is SYGVNS in the germline V gene. The DNA of the CDR3 is TGTGCCAGCAGTGAAGTCCGGGACAGAGTCTCTGGAAACACCATATATTTT. It codes for CASSEVRDRVSGNTIYF. The entire variable domain, with the rest obtained from reference TRBV25-1 and TRBJ1-3, is as follows: EADIYQTPRYLVIGTGKKITLECSQTMGHDKMYWYQQDPGMELHLIHYSYGVNSTEKGDLSSESTVSRIRTEHFPLTLESARPSHTSQYLCASSEVRDRVSGNTIYFGEGSWLTVV.

The count of this clone is one. The V gene is TRBV9, the J gene TRBJ1-5, with D tentatively TRBD1 (6 bases). This CDR3 has 14 residues. Trimming pared 5 bases from V and 7 bases from J, leaving 16 bases between. Germline V gene data show CDR1 as SGDLS and CDR2 as YYNGEE. This CDR3 is CASREDSPFQPQHF. In DNA form, the CDR3 reads TGTGCCAGCAGAGAGGACAGCCCGTTCCAGCCCCAGCATTTT.

The V call is TRBV11-3, the J call TRBJ2-7; 9 bases are shared with TRBD2. CDR3 size: 15 residues. The V and J ends lost 4 bases and 2 bases, in that order; junction bases with no gene match: 6. CDR1 SGHNT and CDR2 YENEEA come from the germline V gene. The CDR3 sequence: CASSYGLAPTYEQYF. CDR3 sequence (DNA): TGTGCCAGCAGCTATGGACTAGCGCCTACCTACGAGCAGTACTTC.

The chain employs TRBV21-1 and TRBJ2-2; the D call of TRBD1 is as the table states it, not checked on the DNA. TRBV21-1 is a known pseudogene. The CDR3 contains 16 residues. CDR3 loop: CASSKAPQGDVGELFF. The CDR3 nucleotides are TGTGCCAGCAGCAAAGCACCCCAGGGGGATGTCGGGGAGCTGTTTTTT.

A word on this clone: The junction does not match germline at one end; this may be a read error. This rearrangement joins TRBV6-5 to TRBJ2-5; TRBD1 aligns across 8 bases. Germline lookup yields CDR1 MNHEY and CDR2 SVGAGI. The CDR3 loop spans 13 amino acids. The CDR3 bases are TGTGCCAACAGTTATAACAGGGGGGAGACCCAGTACTTC. This codes for CANSYNRGETQYF.

This clone appeared a single time. The chain carries TRBV10-1 and TRBJ2-1; tentative D call: TRBD1 (6 bases). The germline CDR1 and CDR2 sequences are WNHNN and SYGVQD (reference sequence). The CDR3 is 15 residues long. Trimming cost V 0 bases and J 8 bases, with 14 bases left between them. The CDR3 sequence is CASSESRGGVDEQFF. CDR3 nucleotide sequence: TGCGCCAGCAGTGAGTCCAGGGGTGGGGTGGATGAGCAGTTCTTC.

This chain connects TRBV2 to TRBJ2-5, with no clear D. This CDR3 region has 11 residues. Trimming took 8 bases from V and 5 from J, leaving 9 bases between them. Per the germline V gene, CDR1 is SNHLY and CDR2 is FYNNEI. CDR3 loop: CASQTRETQYF. The CDR3 DNA is TGTGCCAGCCAGACGAGGGAGACCCAGTACTTC.

The rearrangement uses TRBV7-8 and TRBJ2-7; 7 bases are a match to TRBD2. The CDR3 totals 15 residues. Germline CDR1 is SGHVS and CDR2 is FQNEAQ. Trimming cost V 5 bases and J 2 bases; bases outside gene matches: 9. For the CDR3, the DNA is TGTGCCAGCAGCCGTAGCGGGTTCACGCCCTACGAGCAGTACTTC. This sequence encodes CASSRSGFTPYEQYF.

The V gene is TRBV28, the J gene TRBJ2-7; 10 bases are shared with TRBD2. The length of the CDR3 is 15 residues. Losses at the gene ends were 2 bases for V and 3 bases for J; bases not matched to a gene: 4. Germline assignment: CDR1 MDHEN and CDR2 SYDVKM. CDR3 protein: CASSLGTSAYYEQYF. CDR3 DNA sequence: TGTGCCAGCAGTTTAGGGACTAGCGCCTACTACGAGCAGTACTTC.

The chain links TRBV6-5 to TRBJ2-1; perhaps TRBD2 as D (6 bases). Trimming removed 2 bases at V and 8 bases at J, with 13 bases between. The germline V gene encodes CDR1 MNHEY and CDR2 SVGAGI. The CDR3 spans 14 residues. CDR3 nucleotide sequence: TGTGCCAGCAGTTACCCCGGGGGTGGGGATGAGCAGTTCTTC. This codes for CASSYPGGGDEQFF.

In nucleotides, the CDR3 is TGTGCCAGCAGCGGTCAAAATCAGCCCCAGCATTTT. This sequence encodes CASSGQNQPQHF. The J gene is TRBJ1-5, the V gene TRBV6-1; D not certain. This CDR3 region has 12 residues. CDR1 MNHNS and CDR2 SASEGT come from the germline V gene. The V end lost 6 bases, the J end lost 4 bases, and 7 bases lay between the germline ends.

The DNA of the CDR3 is TGTGCCAGCAGTTTCTACCCCCCGGGAGTAGGACAGCCCCAGCATTTT. It yields the protein CASSFYPPGVGQPQHF. The rearrangement joins TRBV6-5 to TRBJ1-5; D is undetermined. The germline V gene encodes CDR1 MNHEY and CDR2 SVGAGI. The CDR3 has 16 amino acids. Trimming stripped 4 bases from V and 7 bases from J, with 20 bases between.

This chain joins TRBV7-3 and TRBJ2-7; 8 bases line up with TRBD1. Unmatched junction bases numbered 4, after V lost 1 base and J lost 5 bases. The germline gives CDR1 SGHTA, CDR2 FQGTGA. The CDR3 length is 14 residues. CDR3 loop: CASSLRGTGDEQYF. CDR3 coding DNA: TGTGCCAGCAGCTTAAGGGGGACAGGTGACGAGCAGTACTTC.

The V call is TRBV2, the J call TRBJ2-7, with D possibly being TRBD1 (7 bases). CDR1 is SNHLY, CDR2 FYNNEI, per germline. Trimming stripped 10 bases from V and 3 bases from J, with 19 bases between. This CDR3 has 14 residues. CDR3 sequence: CATERAGGNYEQYF. The CDR3, as DNA: TGTGCCACCGAGCGGGCAGGGGGAAACTACGAGCAGTACTTC.

The rearrangement joins TRBV10-3 to TRBJ1-5; the D is unclear. Germline values: CDR1 ENHRY, CDR2 SYGVKD. The V gene lost 3 bases and the J gene lost 4 bases, with 7 bases spanning the gap. The CDR3 is 13 residues long. CDR3 amino acids: CAISDFGNQPQHF. DNA of the CDR3: TGTGCCATCAGTGATTTCGGGAATCAGCCCCAGCATTTT.

This chain uses TRBV6-4 with TRBJ2-1; 11 bases are a match to TRBD2. CDR3 length: 21 amino acids. After removal of 2 bases from V and 10 bases from J, the junction contained 25 bases not matched to a gene. Germline V gene sequence: CDR1 MRHNA, CDR2 SNTAGT. CDR3 amino acids: CASSDPFSGRAGRSSIREQFF. CDR3 DNA: TGTGCCAGCAGTGACCCCTTTAGCGGGAGGGCCGGCCGTTCCTCCATCCGCGAGCAGTTCTTC.

V and J are TRBV6-1 and TRBJ2-1; perhaps TRBD2 as D (5 bases). CDR1 MNHNS and CDR2 SASEGT come from the germline V gene. V lost 1 base to trimming and J lost 7 bases, with 11 bases between them. CDR3 length: 14 residues. CDR3: CASSEGRLSNEQFF. The CDR3 region has the DNA TGTGCCAGCAGTGAAGGTCGACTAAGTAATGAGCAGTTCTTC.

The V gene is TRBV5-1, the J gene TRBJ1-2, with D hard to call. V dropped 5 bases and J dropped 4 bases, with 6 bases sitting between them. This CDR3 contains 11 residues. Germline V CDR1 and CDR2: SGHRS, YFSETQ. This CDR3 reads CASRNSYGYTF. The CDR3 DNA reads as TGCGCCAGCAGAAATAGCTATGGCTACACCTTC.

In the case of this clone: At one of its ends the junction is not consistent with the germline gene, which may arise from a read error. The genes are TRBV7-9 and TRBJ1-5; 7 bases align to TRBD1. CDR1 SEHNR and CDR2 FQNEAQ come from the germline V gene (reference sequence). This CDR3 is 14 amino acids long. CDR3 bases: TGTTCCAGCAGTCGGGACAGTGGCGATCAGCCCCAGCATTTT. It encodes CSSSRDSGDQPQHF.

Notes on this clone: The junction does not match germline at one end; this may be a read error. J is TRBJ1-1 and V is TRBV5-1, with 8 bases lining up with TRBD1. Per the germline V gene, CDR1 is SGHRS and CDR2 is YFSETQ. The CDR3 runs 15 residues. CDR3 coding DNA: TGCGCCAGCAGCCCCATGGACAGGGTGAATACTGAAGCTTTCTTT. It is translated as CASSPMDRVNTEAFF. Drawing the rest from reference TRBV5-1 and TRBJ1-1, the complete variable domain is KAGVTQTPRYLIKTRGQQVTLSCSPISGHRSVSWYQQTPGQGLQFLFEYFSETQRNKGNFPGRFSGRQFSNSRSEMNVSTLELGDSALYLCASSPMDRVNTEAFFGQGTRLTVV.

The rearrangement joins TRBV5-6 to TRBJ2-7; D perhaps matches TRBD2 (5 bases). There are 15 residues in the CDR3. CDR1 is SGHDT, CDR2 YYEEEE, per germline. Trimming pared 4 bases from V and 4 bases from J, leaving 18 bases between. In DNA form, the CDR3 reads TGTGCCAGCAGCGTGTTGTCGGACTTGATTTACGAGCAGTACTTC. Protein product: CASSVLSDLIYEQYF.

This clone was detected a few times. This chain joins TRBV5-1 and TRBJ2-7, with 7 bases matching TRBD2. CDR1 is SGHRS and CDR2 is YFSETQ in the germline V gene. The CDR3 has 15 residues. Trimming took 5 bases from V and 0 from J; bases not matched to a gene: 8. The CDR3 coding sequence is TGCGCCAGCAGTCAGCGGGGCGGTAGCTCCTACGAGCAGTACTTC. Translation: CASSQRGGSSYEQYF.